This T cell receptor beta chain is drawn from a study of cytomegalovirus exposure and HLA in healthy donors. Findings and caveats of the study: Most CMV-associated TCR beta chains were later found to appear HLA-restricted. Accurate prediction of HLA-A and HLA-B alleles (for most subjects) was reportedly achieved from TCR beta sequences.

For this clone: Antigen unknown.

The study ran its PCR with 60 Vbeta and 13 Jbeta primers. Produced via immunoSEQ multiplex PCR; TCRdb's table is partial and in-frame only. The sample has some 160,000 clones. The TCR was taken from a man aged 25 to 45 in good health and CMV-seronegative. Sequencing used PBMCs.

CDR3 residues: CASSFSLTGRYSNQPQHF. CDR3 nucleotide sequence: TGTGCCAGCAGCTTTAGCCTTACTGGGAGGTATAGCAATCAGCCCCAGCATTTT. The chain uses TRBV7-2 and TRBJ1-5; D is uncertain. V was clipped by 3 bases and J by 0 bases, with 18 bases between them. Germline CDR1 reads SGHTA; CDR2 reads FQGNSA. The CDR3 extends over 18 amino acids.